A single TCR beta chain is shown here with its context. Its antigen is unknown. This sample was taken from a study of T cells in localized non-small cell lung cancer. Broader study findings: Adjacent lung was found to contain a median about 50 of the top 100 tumor clones. Because researchers sequenced only one region of the tumor, heterogeneity is still possible.

CDR3 length: 14 amino acids. Germline V CDR1 and CDR2: SGHAT, FQNNGV. The V and J ends lost 5 bases and 3 bases respectively, with 10 bases between them. Sequenced by immunoSEQ multiplex PCR; TCRdb stores in-frame clones only, minus some. This table has 70,000 to 90,000 clones, 80% appearing once. Specimen: peripheral blood, collected before any cancer treatment. The sequence was obtained from a female donor of 60 years or more with stage I lung adenocarcinoma. The chain carries TRBV11-2 and TRBJ2-2; D perhaps matches TRBD2 (5 bases). CDR3 sequence reads: CASSRTRDTGELFF. The CDR3 nucleotides read TGTGCCAGCAGCCGAACGAGGGACACCGGGGAGCTGTTTTTT.